This TCR beta chain was recorded in a study of T cells in Graves' hyperthyroidism and ophthalmopathy. This clonotype showed up many times. Amplification of TCR beta CDR3 regions used RNA as the template. A set of HTBI primers served as the primers for a first-round RT-PCR of the TCR CDR3. TCRdb re-called the multiplex PCR reads with MiXCR, one entry per CDR3 protein. Of fewer than 750,000 distinct CDR3 sequences in the sample, about 15% were seen once. The germline V and J ends were trimmed by 1 base and 5 bases, with 18 bases remaining between them. The length of the CDR3 is 17 residues. The germline V gene encodes CDR1 SGHVS and CDR2 FQNEAQ. Fresh peripheral blood, 8 to 10 ml, was the source of the PBMCs.

The receptor was derived from a woman aged 40 to 50 with Graves' ophthalmopathy. Sequencing was carried out using blood. The rearrangement links TRBV7-8 to TRBJ1-5; D is possibly TRBD1 (5 bases). The CDR3 DNA reads TGTGCCAGCAGCTTAGACCCCCGGACAAGCGGCCATCAGCCCCAGCATTTT. Amino acids: CASSLDPRTSGHQPQHF. Drawing the rest from reference TRBV7-8 and TRBJ1-5, the complete variable domain is GAGVSQSPRYKVAKRGQDVALRCDPISGHVSLFWYQQALGQGPEFLTYFQNEAQLDKSGLPSDRFFAERPEGSVSTLKIQRTQQEDSAVYLCASSLDPRTSGHQPQHFGDGTRLSIL.